This TCR beta chain was retrieved from a study of T cells in Graves' hyperthyroidism and ophthalmopathy. The trim removed 5 bases at V and 9 bases at J, leaving 9 bases unmatched. The CDR3 has 14 amino acids. Germline CDR1 SNHLY, CDR2 FYNNEI. Study outcomes and limitations: Most thyroid clonotypes expanded above 0.001 appeared in blood too.

Of note for this clonotype: Antigen: not known.

The source material, RNA transcripts, was used to amplify TCR beta CDR3 regions. With the HTBI primer set, the TCR CDR3 went through a first round of RT-PCR. One entry per CDR3 protein results from TCRdb running MiXCR on the multiplex PCR reads. The sample gives 600,000 or so distinct CDR3 sequences, 40% to 55% of which show up once; about 8.2% is in the top ten. The genes are TRBV2 and TRBJ1-4, with TRBD1 identical over 7 bases. Sequenced sample: peripheral blood or thyroid tissue (not recorded which). This clonotype was obtained from a woman aged 18-35 years with Graves' hyperthyroidism. The CDR3 region has the DNA TGTGCCAGCAGTTCCCCCTCACAGGGGAAAAAACTGTTTTTT. Translated: CASSSPSQGKKLFF.